Listed below are T cell receptor beta chains from one sample, sequenced in a study of T-cell reconstitution after alpha-beta-depleted transplantation in children. Via MiXCR, TCRdb re-called the PCR reads, giving one row per CDR3 protein. This sample has roughly 570,000 distinct CDR3 sequences, with approximately 30% found just once. This specimen was PBMCs, taken before TCRalphabeta/CD19-depleted stem cell transplant. The receptors stem from a boy less than two years old with Wiskott-Aldrich syndrome, due to receive a stem cell transplant. Each CDR3 is given with its conserved first and last residue. D genes are given only for firm matches. The size of a clone is reported for some rows only, either as once, few or many, or as a class for expanded clones.

V: TRBV15
D: NA
size: NA
J: TRBJ2-6
CDR3: CATSPRSGANVLTF
DNA: TGTGCCACCAGCCCTCGCTCTGGGGCCAACGTCCTGACTTTC

V: TRBV5-1
D: NA
size: many
J: TRBJ2-1
CDR3: CASSPTGNEQFF
DNA: TGCGCCAGCAGCCCAACAGGGAATGAGCAGTTCTTC

V: TRBV20-1
D: TRBD2
size: few
J: TRBJ2-7
CDR3: CRDGHSGRASSYEQYF
DNA: TGCAGGGACGGACATAGCGGGAGGGCCAGCTCCTACGAGCAGTACTTC

V: TRBV7-3
D: TRBD2
size: few
J: TRBJ2-5
CDR3: CASSPHGLAGETQYF
DNA: TGTGCCAGCAGCCCCCACGGACTAGCGGGAGAGACCCAGTACTTC

V: TRBV7-3
D: NA
size: few
J: TRBJ1-6
CDR3: CASSLTGRRAPLHF
DNA: TGTGCCAGCAGCTTAACGGGCCGGAGGGCACCCCTCCACTTT

V: TRBV7-9
D: TRBD1
size: few
J: TRBJ1-6
CDR3: CASSFGQGPSYNSPLHF
DNA: TGTGCCAGCAGCTTCGGACAGGGCCCCTCCTATAATTCACCCCTCCACTTT

V: TRBV29-1
D: NA
size: few
J: TRBJ2-5
CDR3: CSVGTGRPPETQYF
DNA: TGCAGCGTCGGCACGGGGCGACCTCCGGAGACCCAGTACTTC

V: TRBV6-1
D: TRBD2
size: NA
J: TRBJ2-7
CDR3: CASTKREGYEQYF
DNA: TGTGCCAGCACTAAGCGGGAGGGCTACGAGCAGTACTTC

V: TRBV6-5
D: NA
size: NA
J: TRBJ1-4
CDR3: CASSYSRGGNEKLFF
DNA: TGTGCCAGCAGTTACTCCAGGGGAGGAAATGAAAAACTGTTTTTT

V: TRBV5-1
D: NA
size: few
J: TRBJ1-2
CDR3: CASSLGAGSHGYTF
DNA: TGCGCCAGCAGCTTGGGAGCAGGATCTCACGGCTACACCTTC

V: TRBV12-3/TRBV12-4
D: NA
size: many
J: TRBJ1-3
CDR3: CASSLGNTIYF
DNA: TGTGCCAGCAGCTTAGGAAACACCATATATTTT

V: TRBV7-9
D: NA
size: NA
J: TRBJ2-2
CDR3: CASIGSATGELFF
DNA: TGTGCCAGCATAGGGAGTGCTACCGGGGAGCTGTTTTTT

V: TRBV10-2
D: NA
size: NA
J: TRBJ2-7
CDR3: CASRGPVSYEQYF
DNA: TGCGCCAGCAGAGGACCCGTCTCCTACGAGCAGTACTTC

V: TRBV4-2
D: TRBD2
size: NA
J: TRBJ2-1
CDR3: CASSHPGGEQFF
DNA: TGTGCCAGCAGCCACCCCGGGGGGGAGCAGTTCTTC

V: TRBV5-1
D: TRBD1
size: NA
J: TRBJ2-5
CDR3: CASSFGDRGLEQETQYF
DNA: TGCGCCAGCAGCTTTGGGGACAGGGGGCTTGAACAAGAGACCCAGTACTTC

V: TRBV5-1
D: TRBD1
size: few
J: TRBJ2-2
CDR3: CASSRQGLENTGELFF
DNA: TGCGCCAGCAGCAGACAGGGTCTGGAGAACACCGGGGAGCTGTTTTTT

V: TRBV12-3/TRBV12-4
D: NA
size: NA
J: TRBJ2-3
CDR3: CASSFPRAEDTQYF
DNA: TGTGCCAGCAGTTTTCCCAGGGCGGAAGATACGCAGTATTTT

V: TRBV20-1
D: TRBD2
size: many
J: TRBJ2-7
CDR3: CSALSSGFSYEQYF
DNA: TGCAGTGCTCTGAGTAGCGGGTTCTCCTACGAGCAGTACTTC

V: TRBV5-1
D: NA
size: few
J: TRBJ1-1
CDR3: CASKGAVMNTEAFF
DNA: TGCGCCAGCAAAGGAGCGGTCATGAACACTGAAGCTTTCTTT

V: TRBV12-3/TRBV12-4
D: NA
size: NA
J: TRBJ1-6
CDR3: CASKMTGLNSPLHF
DNA: TGTGCCAGCAAGATGACAGGACTTAATTCACCCCTCCACTTT

V: TRBV20-1
D: NA
size: NA
J: TRBJ2-4
CDR3: CSARLPGVAKNIQYF
DNA: TGCAGTGCTAGACTCCCGGGCGTAGCCAAAAACATTCAGTACTTC

V: TRBV3-1
D: NA
size: few
J: TRBJ1-5
CDR3: CASSGGGGGNQPQHF
DNA: TGTGCCAGCAGCGGGGGAGGTGGCGGAAATCAGCCCCAGCATTTT

V: TRBV11-2
D: TRBD1
size: few
J: TRBJ2-3
CDR3: CASRQGARDTQYF
DNA: TGTGCCAGCAGACAGGGGGCGAGGGATACGCAGTATTTT

V: TRBV11-2
D: TRBD2
size: NA
J: TRBJ2-2
CDR3: CASSRTSANTGELFF
DNA: TGTGCCAGCAGCCGGACTAGCGCGAACACCGGGGAGCTGTTTTTT

V: TRBV6-1
D: TRBD1
size: NA
J: TRBJ1-4
CDR3: CASIEFGDRQNEKLFF
DNA: TGTGCCAGCATTGAATTTGGGGACAGGCAAAATGAAAAACTGTTTTTT

V: TRBV7-6
D: NA
size: NA
J: TRBJ1-3
CDR3: CASSLEAADGIPGNTIYF
DNA: TGTGCCAGCAGCTTAGAAGCGGCTGACGGGATACCTGGAAACACCATATATTTT

V: TRBV27
D: TRBD2
size: NA
J: TRBJ2-5
CDR3: CASSRPRGASGRETQYF
DNA: TGTGCCAGCAGTCGGCCCCGGGGCGCTAGCGGTCGAGAGACCCAGTACTTC

V: TRBV20-1
D: TRBD2
size: NA
J: TRBJ2-1
CDR3: CSDVGLARNEQFF
DNA: TGCAGTGACGTTGGACTAGCCCGGAATGAGCAGTTCTTC

V: TRBV27
D: NA
size: few
J: TRBJ2-2
CDR3: CASSFRFTGELFF
DNA: TGTGCCAGCAGTTTCCGGTTCACCGGGGAGCTGTTTTTT

V: TRBV18
D: TRBD1
size: few
J: TRBJ2-7
CDR3: CASSPWGQNYEQYF
DNA: TGTGCCAGCTCACCATGGGGACAGAACTACGAGCAGTACTTC

V: TRBV27
D: NA
size: NA
J: TRBJ2-2
CDR3: CASSFVGLGGELFF
DNA: TGTGCCAGCAGTTTTGTGGGGCTCGGCGGGGAGCTGTTTTTT

V: TRBV7-9
D: TRBD2
size: few
J: TRBJ2-7
CDR3: CASSRGTSGKRAYEQYF
DNA: TGTGCCAGCAGCCGAGGGACTAGCGGGAAAAGAGCCTACGAGCAGTACTTC

V: TRBV6-5
D: NA
size: few
J: TRBJ2-5
CDR3: CASSYPAGETQYF
DNA: TGTGCCAGCAGTTACCCGGCAGGGGAGACCCAGTACTTC

V: TRBV12-3/TRBV12-4
D: NA
size: few
J: TRBJ1-2
CDR3: CASSFQTLTGYTF
DNA: TGTGCCAGCAGTTTTCAAACTCTAACGGGCTACACCTTC

V: TRBV6-1
D: TRBD2
size: NA
J: TRBJ2-2
CDR3: CASRALAANTGELFF
DNA: TGTGCCAGCAGGGCCCTAGCGGCGAACACCGGGGAGCTGTTTTTT

V: TRBV5-1
D: TRBD2
size: few
J: TRBJ2-1
CDR3: CASSWLAGYNEQFF
DNA: TGCGCCAGCAGCTGGCTAGCGGGATACAATGAGCAGTTCTTC

V: TRBV15
D: NA
size: few
J: TRBJ1-5
CDR3: CATSRVANQPQHF
DNA: TGTGCCACCAGCAGAGTCGCCAATCAGCCCCAGCATTTT

V: TRBV29-1
D: NA
size: few
J: TRBJ2-1
CDR3: CSADGSSSYNEQFF
DNA: TGCAGCGCGGACGGGTCGAGCTCCTACAATGAGCAGTTCTTC

V: TRBV5-1
D: TRBD2
size: NA
J: TRBJ2-1
CDR3: CASSQRTSGRAYNEQFF
DNA: TGCGCCAGCAGCCAGAGGACTAGCGGGAGGGCCTACAATGAGCAGTTCTTC

V: TRBV5-1
D: NA
size: NA
J: TRBJ2-7
CDR3: CASSRGGGTGYEQYF
DNA: TGCGCCAGCAGCCGCGGCGGGGGGACAGGTTACGAGCAGTACTTC

V: TRBV20-1
D: TRBD2
size: NA
J: TRBJ2-3
CDR3: CSAFGLAGGGDKQYF
DNA: TGCAGTGCTTTTGGACTAGCGGGAGGGGGGGATAAGCAGTATTTT

V: TRBV3-1
D: NA
size: NA
J: TRBJ2-3
CDR3: CASSQRGAGTDTQYF
DNA: TGTGCCAGCAGCCAACGGGGGGCTGGCACAGATACGCAGTATTTT

V: TRBV6-5
D: TRBD2
size: NA
J: TRBJ2-1
CDR3: CASSYWIAGGYNEQFF
DNA: TGTGCCAGCAGTTACTGGATAGCGGGAGGGTACAATGAGCAGTTCTTC